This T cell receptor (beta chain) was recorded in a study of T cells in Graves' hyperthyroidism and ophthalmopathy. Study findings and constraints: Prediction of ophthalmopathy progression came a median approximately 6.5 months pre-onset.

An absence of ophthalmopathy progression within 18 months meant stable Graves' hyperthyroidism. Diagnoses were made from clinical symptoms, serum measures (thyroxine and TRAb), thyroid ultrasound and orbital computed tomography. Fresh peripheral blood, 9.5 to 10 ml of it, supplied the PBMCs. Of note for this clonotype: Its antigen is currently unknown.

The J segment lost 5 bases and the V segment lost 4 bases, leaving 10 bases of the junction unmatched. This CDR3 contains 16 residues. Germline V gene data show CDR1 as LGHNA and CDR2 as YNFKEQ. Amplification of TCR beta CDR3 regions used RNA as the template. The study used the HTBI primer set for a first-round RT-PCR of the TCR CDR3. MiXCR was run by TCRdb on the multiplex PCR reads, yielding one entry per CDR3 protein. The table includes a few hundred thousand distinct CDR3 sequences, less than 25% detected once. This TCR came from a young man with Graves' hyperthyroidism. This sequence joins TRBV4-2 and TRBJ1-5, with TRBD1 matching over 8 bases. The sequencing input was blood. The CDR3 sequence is CASSRSTGAGDQPQHF. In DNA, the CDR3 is TGTGCCAGCAGCCGTTCGACAGGGGCAGGGGATCAGCCCCAGCATTTT.